A selection of T cell receptor beta chains follows, all from one sample in a study of human CD8 memory T cell subsets. Using the 5' RACE reads, TCRdb records one entry per CDR3 protein without DNA. The sample's table shows roughly 5,700 distinct CDR3 sequences. Sequenced sample: CD8+ effector memory T cells (TEM) sorted from PBMCs. These receptors came from a human donor in good health. Both conserved end residues are part of each CDR3. Some rows have no size entry. The others give once, few or many, or a class for an expanded clone.

CDR3 length | clone size | J gene | V gene | CDR3 protein
12 | - | TRBJ2-1 | TRBV10-2 | CASSELYNEQFF
15 | - | TRBJ2-2 | TRBV4-2 | CASSQKGPDTGELFF
16 | - | TRBJ1-3 | TRBV6-5 | CASTEGGFDSGNTIYF
14 | - | TRBJ2-2 | TRBV6-5 | CASSYYEVTGELFF
14 | medium-sized | TRBJ2-7 | TRBV28 | CASSFAPDSYEQYF
19 | medium-sized | TRBJ2-2 | TRBV7-3 | CASSLSPVTSGGYTGELFF
15 | large | TRBJ2-3 | TRBV4-3 | CASSQGASSGDTQYF
11 | medium-sized | TRBJ1-1 | TRBV28 | CASSTNTGAFF
15 | - | TRBJ2-5 | TRBV4-3 | CASSQDAGPRETQYF
13 | - | TRBJ1-6 | TRBV5-1 | CATRTGGDSPLHF
14 | - | TRBJ1-6 | TRBV4-1 | CASSLELYNSPLHF
15 | - | TRBJ2-1 | TRBV7-6 | CASSLTSDSYNEQFF
15 | - | TRBJ2-1 | TRBV24-1 | CATSPEKGSYNEQFF
17 | - | TRBJ2-5 | TRBV3-1 | CASSPGATGEGQETQYF
15 | - | TRBJ2-1 | TRBV12-3/TRBV12-4 | CASSPHRGVYNEQFF
13 | - | TRBJ2-3 | TRBV6-1 | CASLDPWRGTQYF
14 | - | TRBJ2-1 | TRBV27 | CASSLVGTYNEQFF
15 | medium-sized | TRBJ1-1 | TRBV16 | CASSHRNGGYTEAFF
14 | - | TRBJ2-1 | TRBV5-4 | CASSLGGSYNEQFF
17 | - | TRBJ2-5 | TRBV28 | CASSLVVSGSSVETQYF
13 | - | TRBJ2-5 | TRBV10-2 | CASSVQSEETQYF
11 | - | TRBJ2-1 | TRBV29-1 | CSVEHKNEQFF
15 | - | TRBJ2-3 | TRBV20-1 | CSAIGTSGVGDTQYF
14 | - | TRBJ2-1 | TRBV25-1 | CASSGTSFLNEQFF
16 | - | TRBJ2-5 | TRBV2 | CASSEDWSGYEETQYF
20 | - | TRBJ1-5 | TRBV7-8 | CASSLGLLGGSGGGRQPQHF
15 | - | TRBJ1-1 | TRBV20-1 | CSASHPTGPHTEAFF